This TCR beta chain was captured in a study of human T cells and chemical hapten exposure. What the library attached to individual cDNA molecules were unique molecular identifiers. TCRdb analysed the RACE reads with MiXCR anew, one entry per CDR3 protein. Here the sample spans around 95,000 distinct CDR3 sequences, 10% to 13% being singletons. Time point in this sample: pre-sensitization, week 0. Treatment: therapeutic diphenylcyclopropenone sensitization with weekly scalp DPC. Every donor had alopecia and was 18 to 70 years old; all were suitable for DPC. The study, taken as a whole, reports: Against controls, expanded TCRs gave rise to significantly more large CDR3 similarity clusters.

In its sample, this clonotype was seen many times. Its specificity is unknown. This TCR was sampled from a woman aged 55-69 years with alopecia areata. Some clones in this sample may be carry-over from other donors' samples. The sample here was whole blood, taken in connection with sensitization to the hapten diphenylcyclopropenone (DPC).

CDR3 residues: CASSQGDSVSYNEQFF. For the CDR3, the DNA is TGTGCCAGCAGCCAAGGGGATAGCGTCTCCTACAATGAGCAGTTCTTC. The chain has TRBV3-1 and TRBJ2-1, with D possibly TRBD2 on 5 matching bases. The CDR3 runs 16 residues. V lost 1 base, J lost 0 bases, and 10 bases lay in between. Per the germline V gene, CDR1 is LGHDT and CDR2 is YNNKEL (reference sequence).